This T cell receptor beta chain was identified in a study of a mutant IDH1 vaccine in newly diagnosed glioma. Details on this clone: Its matching antigen is unknown.

Time point noted: week 11, during vaccination. Vaccination comprised doses that each held 300 ug of mutant IDH1 20-mer peptide, plus topical imiquimod. Produced via immunoSEQ multiplex PCR; TCRdb's table is partial and in-frame only. The sample yields around 25,000 clones, 55% to 75% seen once. The CDR3 is 14 amino acids. V lost 6 bases to trimming and J lost 3 bases; unmatched junction nucleotides: 5. CDR1 is MNHEY and CDR2 is SVGAGI in the germline V gene. This chain connects TRBV6-5 to TRBJ1-2; 9 positions match TRBD1. The material sequenced was peripheral blood mononuclear cells (PBMCs), taken from a glioma patient whose treatment included an IDH1 peptide vaccine. The clonotype comes from a man younger than 35 with glioma. Some clones in this sample may be carry-over from other donors' samples. The DNA for the CDR3 is TGTGCCAGCAGCCTAACAGGGGGCGACTATGGCTACACCTTC. Its translation is CASSLTGGDYGYTF.